The TCR beta chain under discussion was sequenced for a study of T-cell memory formation after mild COVID-19. Overall study: Clusters of TCRs were largely donor specific.

This clonotype came up a few times. Its target is unknown. Overall study results and limits: Clones contracting over day 15 to 85 were CD4/CD8 balanced, with later expanders leaning CD4+. Prior to infection, memory already included some responding clones, suggesting cross-reactive memory joined. Among clones peaking at day 37 in the second wave, SARS-CoV-2 specificity remained unconfirmed.

TCRdb re-derived calls from the 5' RACE reads in MiXCR, one entry per CDR3 protein. The table lists fewer than 300,000 distinct CDR3 sequences, about 20% of them singletons. With 5 bases removed from V and 10 bases from J, the gap between germline ends came to 12 bases. The CDR3 is 12 amino acids. Per the germline V gene, CDR1 is LNHNV and CDR2 is YYDKDF (reference sequence). This chain uses TRBV15 with TRBJ1-5; D unclear. The TCR sequence derives from a man between 18 and 35 years old who had mild COVID-19 (a few samples of this study predate the infection). Cell type and time point are not known. The sample comprised PBMCs or a T cell subset sorted from them (not recorded which). CDR3 sequence (DNA): TGTGCCACCAGCGACCGGGTGAGTCCCCAGCATTTT. Amino acid sequence: CATSDRVSPQHF.